These 27 T cell receptor beta chains were sequenced from one sample in a study of blood T cell repertoires in COVID-19. Sequencing was performed with immunoSEQ multiplex PCR; in TCRdb, only in-frame clones are kept and a portion is missing. The data contain 90,000 to 130,000 clones, over 75% of them seen just once; the ten biggest clones take up roughly 17%. Sequencing was performed on peripheral blood. These receptors were collected from a woman of 80 years or more with active or convalescent COVID-19.

The CDR3 DNA reads as TGCGCCAGCAGCTTAACCCGTGGAGCGGGAGTGACAGATACGCAGTATTTT. Amino acid sequence: CASSLTRGAGVTDTQYF. This chain connects TRBV5-1 to TRBJ2-3; 8 positions agree with TRBD2. Germline V CDR1 and CDR2: SGHRS, YFSETQ. V trimming: 2 bases; J trimming: 3 bases; junction bases outside the gene matches: 11. The CDR3 length is 17 residues.

This clone turned up a few times. The rearrangement joins TRBV3-1 (or the pseudogene TRBV3-2) to TRBJ2-1, with TRBD2 matching over 13 bases. Trimming cost V 2 bases and J 7 bases; bases outside gene matches: 5. CDR1 is LGHDT and CDR2 is YNNKEL in the germline V gene (reference sequence). This CDR3 is 16 amino acids long. CDR3 loop: CASSQLTSGRRNEQFF. The DNA of the CDR3 is TGTGCCAGCAGCCAATTGACTAGCGGGAGGAGAAATGAGCAGTTCTTC.

This sequence joins TRBV2 and TRBJ2-3; 10 bases agree with TRBD2. The CDR3 covers 17 residues. The J segment lost 4 bases and the V segment lost 4 bases, leaving 11 bases of the junction unmatched. Looked up from germline, CDR1 is SNHLY and CDR2 is FYNNEI. The CDR3 DNA is TGTGCCAGCAGTGTTGGGGCTAGCGGGAGTGGAGCAGATACGCAGTATTTT. It yields the protein CASSVGASGSGADTQYF. Full variable domain (rest looked up from reference TRBV2 and TRBJ2-3): EPEVTQTPSHQVTQMGQEVILRCVPISNHLYFYWYRQILGQKVEFLVSFYNNEISEKSEIFDDQFSVERPDGSNFTLKIRSTKLEDSAMYFCASSVGASGSGADTQYFGPGTRLTVL.

The chain links TRBV5-1 to TRBJ1-2; 12 nucleotides match TRBD1. The germline V gene encodes CDR1 SGHRS and CDR2 YFSETQ. The CDR3 is 14 amino acids. With 4 bases clipped from V and 8 bases from J, the junction kept 6 bases outside the gene matches. The CDR3 sequence is CASSQGQGAKGYTF. The CDR3 DNA sequence: TGCGCCAGCAGCCAGGGACAGGGGGCGAAGGGCTACACCTTC.

This clone was counted a few times. The chain carries TRBV5-6 and TRBJ2-7, with no clear D. The germline V gene encodes CDR1 SGHDT and CDR2 YYEEEE. Trimming removed 1 base from V and 0 bases from J, with 8 bases in between. The CDR3 spans 14 residues. This chain's CDR3 is CASSLLYSSYEQYF. In DNA, the CDR3 is TGTGCCAGCAGCTTGCTTTACAGCTCCTACGAGCAGTACTTC. Full variable domain (outside the CDR3, taken from reference TRBV5-6 and TRBJ2-7): DAGVTQSPTHLIKTRGQQVTLRCSPKSGHDTVSWYQQALGQGPQFIFQYYEEEERQRGNFPDRFSGHQFPNYSSELNVNALLLGDSALYLCASSLLYSSYEQYFGPGTRLTVT.

The chain recombines TRBV7-9 with TRBJ2-7; possible D gene TRBD2, 6 bases. CDR1 is SEHNR and CDR2 is FQNEAQ in the germline V gene (reference sequence). This CDR3 has 23 amino acids. Trimming left V 5 bases short and J 3 bases short, with 41 bases between. The CDR3 region is CASSRLHILSLVFPAGKNYEQYF. Written as DNA, the CDR3 is TGTGCCAGCAGCAGGTTGCATATCTTATCCCTAGTGTTCCCTGCGGGGAAAAACTACGAGCAGTACTTC.

This clone showed up just once. J is TRBJ2-5 and V is TRBV5-1, with D perhaps TRBD1 (6 bases). Germline V lookup: CDR1 SGHRS, CDR2 YFSETQ. Trimming shortened V by 0 bases and J by 7 bases, and 19 bases separated the two germline ends. This CDR3 has 16 amino acids. DNA of the CDR3: TGCGCCAGCAGCTTGGGCGACCCCAACAGGGTGGGGACCCAGTACTTC. Amino acid sequence: CASSLGDPNRVGTQYF.

V gene TRBV6-5 combines with J gene TRBJ2-4; TRBD2 might be the D (5 bases). CDR3 size: 13 residues. Germline assignment: CDR1 MNHEY and CDR2 SVGAGI. V lost 6 bases to trimming and J lost 1 base, with 7 bases between them. CDR3 residues: CASRPGAKNIQYF. CDR3 DNA: TGTGCCAGCAGGCCGGGGGCCAAAAACATTCAGTACTTC.

This chain joins TRBV29-1 and TRBJ1-1; D may be TRBD1 (5 bases). Trimming pared 3 bases from V and 0 bases from J, leaving 17 bases between. This CDR3 region has 16 residues. Germline CDR1 reads SQVTM; CDR2 reads ANQGSEA. The CDR3, as DNA: TGCAGCGTTGAGAATGTTGTGGGGCTTTTGAACACTGAAGCTTTCTTT. Protein: CSVENVVGLLNTEAFF.

The chain has TRBV19 and TRBJ2-3, with 7 bases fitting TRBD2. The CDR3 is 16 residues long. The V segment lost 6 bases and the J segment 0 bases; nucleotides outside the gene matches: 9. Germline V gene lookup returns CDR1 LNHDA and CDR2 SQIVND (reference sequence). CDR3 in DNA: TGTGCCAGTAGCAAAGGGCTAGCGGAAAGCACAGATACGCAGTATTTT. Translated, it gives CASSKGLAESTDTQYF.

The genes are TRBV30 and TRBJ2-1, with 9 positions matching TRBD2. CDR3 length equals 13 residues. V dropped 3 bases and J dropped 6; count of bases not matched to a gene: 3. Germline CDR1 and CDR2: GTSNPN and SVGIG (reference sequence). The CDR3 sequence is CAWRGGRANEQFF. For the CDR3, the DNA is TGTGCCTGGAGGGGCGGGAGGGCCAATGAGCAGTTCTTC.

The V gene is TRBV19, the J gene TRBJ1-5; no clear D gene. Germline V gene lookup returns CDR1 LNHDA and CDR2 SQIVND (reference sequence). The CDR3 is made up of 15 amino acids. V shed 5 bases and J shed 4 bases, with 15 bases lying between them. The CDR3 protein is CASSLGGLGNQPQHF. For the CDR3, the DNA is TGTGCCAGTAGTCTCGGTGGGCTTGGAAATCAGCCCCAGCATTTT.

This chain links TRBV9 with TRBJ2-5; TRBD1 might be the D (5 bases). CDR3 length: 12 residues. V was trimmed by 4 bases and J by 4 bases, leaving 8 bases between them. The germline V gene has CDR1 SGDLS and CDR2 YYNGEE. The CDR3 loop reads CASSPQGETQYF. In DNA form, the CDR3 reads TGTGCCAGCAGCCCCCAGGGAGAGACCCAGTACTTC.

This sequence joins TRBV11-3 and TRBJ2-7; 10 nucleotides agree with TRBD1. The CDR3 contains 14 residues. The germline V gene encodes CDR1 SGHNT and CDR2 YENEEA. Trimming took 5 bases from V and 1 from J; bases not matched to a gene: 2. In DNA, the CDR3 is TGTGCCAGCAGCCGGACAGGGGGATCCTACGAGCAGTACTTC. It is translated as CASSRTGGSYEQYF.

This chain connects TRBV5-4 to TRBJ2-5; 9 positions agree with TRBD2. Germline V CDR1 and CDR2: SGHNT, YYREEE (reference sequence). This CDR3 is built from 16 residues. V trimming: 2 bases; J trimming: 4 bases; junction bases outside the gene matches: 9. As DNA, the CDR3 is TGTGCCAGCAGCTTTGATAGCGGGAGTAGGGGAGAGACCCAGTACTTC. Protein sequence: CASSFDSGSRGETQYF.

V gene TRBV18 combines with J gene TRBJ2-7; D unclear. Germline values: CDR1 KGHSH, CDR2 LQKENI. The CDR3 extends over 15 amino acids. The V end was cut by 0 bases, the J end by 4 bases, with 13 bases between. The CDR3 region has the DNA TGTGCCAGCTCACCACCTAACACAGCATTTTACGAGCAGTACTTC. Amino acid sequence: CASSPPNTAFYEQYF. Together with reference TRBV18 and TRBJ2-7, the CDR3 gives the full variable domain: NAGVMQNPRHLVRRRGQEARLRCSPMKGHSHVYWYRQLPEEGLKFMVYLQKENIIDESGMPKERFSAEFPKEGPSILRIQQVVRGDSAAYFCASSPPNTAFYEQYFGPGTRLTVT.

The CDR3 bases are TGTGCCAGCAGCCCAGGGAGGGACACCGCCTCCTACAATGAGCAGTTCTTC. Translation: CASSPGRDTASYNEQFF. This sequence joins TRBV3-1 (or the pseudogene TRBV3-2) and TRBJ2-1; possibly TRBD2 for D (7 bases). V was shortened by 4 bases and J by 0 bases, with 16 bases between the two germline ends. The CDR3 loop spans 17 amino acids. Germline CDR1 and CDR2: LGHDT and YNNKEL (reference sequence).

The chain uses TRBV19 and TRBJ1-2, with D perhaps TRBD1 (6 bases). Trimming removed 7 bases from V and 2 bases from J, with 23 bases in between. CDR3 length: 17 residues. CDR1 is LNHDA, CDR2 SQIVND, per germline (reference sequence). CDR3 nucleotide sequence: TGTGCCAGTACCCGCCAGGGCAGGGGTTGGTTCAACTATGGCTACACCTTC. Encoded protein: CASTRQGRGWFNYGYTF.

This chain links TRBV4-3 with TRBJ2-6, with D possibly being TRBD1 (5 bases). This CDR3 has 19 amino acids. V shed 0 bases and J shed 0 bases, with 15 bases lying between them. CDR1 LGHNA and CDR2 YSLEER come from the germline V gene. The chain's CDR3 is CASSQDPQGRSSGANVLTF. The DNA of the CDR3 is TGCGCCAGCAGCCAAGATCCTCAGGGTAGGAGCTCTGGGGCCAACGTCCTGACTTTC.

The table lists this clone with a few counts. The chain is built from TRBV2 and TRBJ2-7, with TRBD1 matching 9 bases. This CDR3 is 13 amino acids long. Unmatched junction bases numbered 4, after V lost 8 bases and J lost 2 bases. Germline values: CDR1 SNHLY, CDR2 FYNNEI. CDR3: CASFRTGAYEQYF. CDR3 nucleotide sequence: TGTGCCAGCTTCAGGACAGGGGCCTACGAGCAGTACTTC.

This clone showed up just once. V gene TRBV4-3 combines with J gene TRBJ2-3; D unclear. The CDR3 spans 13 residues. The germline CDR1 and CDR2 sequences are LGHNA and YSLEER. V was pared by 4 bases and J by 3 bases, with 8 bases between. The CDR3 bases are TGCGCCAGCAGCCCCCCCGAGACAGATACGCAGTATTTT. As protein: CASSPPETDTQYF.

The chain has TRBV2 and TRBJ1-2; D unresolved. CDR1 is SNHLY, CDR2 FYNNEI, per germline. V was trimmed by 2 bases and J by 2 bases, leaving 18 bases between them. The CDR3 totals 17 residues. Written as DNA, the CDR3 is TGTGCCAGCAGTGAAAGGCTCTTCGGGGTCAAAAACTATGGCTACACCTTC. Translation: CASSERLFGVKNYGYTF.

This sequence joins TRBV20-1 and TRBJ2-1, with TRBD2 identical over 10 bases. V dropped 3 bases and J dropped 6; count of bases not matched to a gene: 8. The CDR3 totals 15 residues. Germline V gene data show CDR1 as DFQATT and CDR2 as SNEGSKA (reference sequence). CDR3 DNA: TGCAGTGCTAGTGTTGGGACTAGCGTTCTCAATGAGCAGTTCTTC. It yields the protein CSASVGTSVLNEQFF.

This clone was observed once. The rearrangement joins TRBV10-3 to TRBJ1-1; D perhaps matches TRBD1 (6 bases). V shed 0 bases and J shed 7 bases, with 12 bases lying between them. CDR3 size: 14 residues. The germline V gene has CDR1 ENHRY and CDR2 SYGVKD. Here the CDR3 DNA reads TGTGCCATCAGTGAGTCCCGGACAGCCCATGAAGCTTTCTTT. Its translation: CAISESRTAHEAFF.

The chain joins TRBV4-2 to TRBJ2-3, with 12 nucleotides matching TRBD2. V was clipped by 0 bases and J by 2 bases; unmatched bases: 6. This CDR3 has 18 amino acids. Germline V gives CDR1 LGHNA, CDR2 YNFKEQ. The CDR3 sequence is CASSQDGASGRDTDTQYF. The DNA of the CDR3 is TGTGCCAGCAGCCAAGATGGGGCTAGCGGGAGGGACACAGATACGCAGTATTTT.

The CDR3 loop reads CASSETGGRKAFF. Written as DNA, the CDR3 is TGTGCCAGTAGTGAAACAGGGGGGAGAAAAGCTTTCTTT. V and J are TRBV19 and TRBJ1-1, with 8 bases fitting TRBD1. The germline CDR1 and CDR2 sequences are LNHDA and SQIVND (reference sequence). J gave up 9 bases and V 5 bases, and 8 bases lay outside the gene matches. This CDR3 is built from 13 residues.

This sequence joins TRBV7-9 and TRBJ2-3, with TRBD2 matching over 11 bases. Losses at the gene ends were 5 bases for V and 1 base for J; bases not matched to a gene: 5. There are 16 residues in the CDR3. Germline CDR1 SEHNR, CDR2 FQNEAQ (reference sequence). CDR3 bases: TGTGCCAGCAGCCCTAGGGGACTAGCGGGCACAGATACGCAGTATTTT. Translating it yields CASSPRGLAGTDTQYF. Drawing the rest from reference TRBV7-9 and TRBJ2-3, the complete variable domain is DTGVSQNPRHKITKRGQNVTFRCDPISEHNRLYWYRQTLGQGPEFLTYFQNEAQLEKSRLLSDRFSAERPKGSFSTLEIQRTEQGDSAMYLCASSPRGLAGTDTQYFGPGTRLTVL.